This T cell receptor beta chain was sequenced in a study of blood T cell repertoires in COVID-19 (dated by TCRdb to between 2020 and 2021). Turning to the overall study: Collaborator samples came from the United States, Italy and Spain and covered acute and convalescent phases of COVID-19. The repertoires were released in a freely available public database meant as a resource for research on the immune response to SARS-CoV-2. HLA class I and class II types, where available, came from metadata supplied by the sample provider rather than from assay-based typing. Sample metadata almost always included a de-identified subject ID, COVID-19 status, age in years and sex. The samples were drawn from two sources: the first 160 participants of the ongoing ImmuneRACE study, and fewer than 1,500 subjects contributed by 6 global collaborators. The prospective study material was composed of cDNA or gDNA derived from T cells, B-cell-depleted T cells, or PBMCs. The dataset comprised deeply sampled blood TCRbeta repertoires from subjects exposed to, actively infected with, or recovered from COVID-19. The paper as a whole reports these results and caveats: The amount of clinical and demographic metadata varied by source and participant and was provided uncurated.

About this clone: Its antigen is currently not known. Base quality data are lacking; no much larger clone is found one base away.

Participants in the prospective study were enrolled through a virtual design, were aged about 18 to 100 years, and lived in some 24 United States geographic areas. To assign participants to cohorts, the prospective study relied on clinical history that participants themselves reported in a screening survey and a study questionnaire. ImmuneRACE Cohort 3 recovered participants were defined by two consecutive negative NP/OP PCR tests, healthcare professional clearance, or symptom resolution. In the prospective study, mobile phlebotomists collected whole blood, serum and a nasopharyngeal or oropharyngeal swab from each participant. Additional blood draws and questionnaires over an approximately two-month period could optionally be provided by prospective study participants. Before DNA extraction, blood samples from the prospective study were shipped at room temperature or frozen. The immunoSEQ Assay, a bias-controlled multiplex PCR, was used to amplify TCRbeta CDR3 regions from genomic DNA. In the authors' own workflow: Within the assay, amplification of reference gene primers was used to estimate how many nucleated cells each sample contained. To quantify the absolute abundance of each unique TCRbeta CDR3 rearrangement, sequence reads were collapsed and filtered. For each sample, productive Simpson clonality was calculated as the square root of Simpson's diversity index over productive rearrangements. This immuneACCESS table, as held by TCRdb, lists in-frame sequences with V and J called but not all clones. Of the missing ones, under half trace to an unresolved V gene in checked studies; the others have no known cause. For V, J and clone size, that table is used; D and trimming come from the DNA. Counted in this sample were a few hundred thousand clones; 85% to 90% of them appeared once. Over 1.5% of the sample comes from the top ten.

The TCR sequence derives from a woman in her forties who had recovered from COVID-19. The source material was PBMCs or T cells enriched from blood (not recorded which).

The CDR3 loop reads CASSFYGGATNEKLFF. The sequenced DNA: TGTGCCAGCAGCTTTTACGGGGGTGCGACTAATGAAAAACTGTTTTTT. The rearrangement combines TRBV7-9 with TRBJ1-4; 5 matching bases give a weak D call of TRBD1. Via the germline V gene (reference sequence), CDR1 is SEHNR and CDR2 FQNEAQ. The junction carries 13 bases between V and J, which are trimmed by 3 bases and 2 bases respectively. Counted from cysteine to phenylalanine, this CDR3 has 16 amino acids. Only the CDR3 region is kept as DNA, spanning 48 bases read in frame from base 1. Where the CDR3 stops, the reference TRBV7-9 and TRBJ1-4 genes take over; the full variable domain is DTGVSQNPRHKITKRGQNVTFRCDPISEHNRLYWYRQTLGQGPEFLTYFQNEAQLEKSRLLSDRFSAERPKGSFSTLEIQRTEQGDSAMYLCASSFYGGATNEKLFFGSGTQLSVL.